This T cell receptor beta chain comes out of a study of T cell changes during pregnancy in multiple sclerosis. Assay used: immunoSEQ multiplex PCR; TCRdb lists only in-frame clones, some missing. The sample holds 85,000 to 120,000 clones, 91% seen once. J was trimmed by 4 bases and V by 3 bases; bases with no gene match: 3. The CDR3 has 14 residues. Germline V gives CDR1 SGHNT, CDR2 YYREEE (reference sequence). The sequence was obtained from a female donor with multiple sclerosis, enrolled in a pregnancy study. The sample consisted of peripheral blood, taken before pregnancy. The chain combines TRBV5-4 with TRBJ2-3; 9 bases match TRBD1. The CDR3 DNA is TGTGCCAGCAGCTCCGGACAGGGGCCAGATACGCAGTATTTT. Protein sequence: CASSSGQGPDTQYF.